The T cell receptor (beta chain) under discussion was sequenced for a study of CD8+ T cells in alopecia areata. This clone was counted between two and nine times. Its matching antigen is unknown. This CDR3 comprises 12 residues. V gave up 4 bases and J gave up 1 base, with 6 bases separating them. Germline V gives CDR1 SGHDT, CDR2 YYEEEE. The study, taken as a whole, reports: Compared with normal scalp, lesional scalp had higher clonality and more expanded CD8+ clones. Just one nonresponder means the tie between baseline CD8+ expansion and response stays uncertain.

Treatment reported: oral pan-JAK inhibitor, 5-10 mg twice daily. Extracted from the samples, RNA was reverse transcribed into cDNA to serve as the sequencing template. Produced via immunoSEQ multiplex PCR; TCRdb's table is partial and in-frame only. The data show 150,000 to 200,000 clones, about three fifths seen once. This chain connects TRBV5-6 to TRBJ2-7; D ambiguous. The sequence was obtained from a human donor with alopecia areata. The source material was CD4+ T cells sorted from blood, sampled at week 24, from a patient treated with tofacitinib. CDR3 nucleotides: TGTGCCAGCAGCATACTGTCCTACGAGCAGTACTTC. Protein sequence: CASSILSYEQYF. The variable domain in full, with the rest retrieved from reference TRBV5-6 and TRBJ2-7, is DAGVTQSPTHLIKTRGQQVTLRCSPKSGHDTVSWYQQALGQGPQFIFQYYEEEERQRGNFPDRFSGHQFPNYSSELNVNALLLGDSALYLCASSILSYEQYFGPGTRLTVT.